The 27 T cell receptor beta chains given below trace back to one sample, sequenced in a study of T cell changes during pregnancy in multiple sclerosis. Clones were read by immunoSEQ multiplex PCR, and TCRdb kept only the in-frame ones, dropping some. The sample lists more than 95,000 clones, approximately 93% seen once, with around 0.99% in the top ten. The sample here was peripheral blood, taken after pregnancy. These receptor sequences come from a female donor with multiple sclerosis, enrolled in a pregnancy study.

The rearrangement joins TRBV6-6 to TRBJ1-5; 10 bases match TRBD1. The length of the CDR3 is 15 residues. Germline V gene data show CDR1 as MNHNY and CDR2 as SVGAGI (reference sequence). The V segment lost 4 bases and the J segment 4 bases; nucleotides outside the gene matches: 4. CDR3 loop: CASSLRDRGNQPQHF. CDR3 coding DNA: TGTGCCAGCAGTTTGCGGGACAGGGGAAATCAGCCCCAGCATTTT.

The V gene is TRBV28, the J gene TRBJ2-7; D possibly corresponds to TRBD2 (6 bases). Trimming cost V 8 bases and J 3 bases, with 17 bases left between them. CDR3 size: 14 residues. The germline CDR1 and CDR2 sequences are MDHEN and SYDVKM. Written as DNA, the CDR3 is TGTGCCAGCGCCACGGCCGGGACTTACTACGAGCAGTACTTC. It translates to CASATAGTYYEQYF.

J is TRBJ2-1 and V is TRBV15; TRBD2 matches 8 bases. The CDR3 loop spans 16 amino acids. Germline V gene data show CDR1 as LNHNV and CDR2 as YYDKDF (reference sequence). The V gene end was trimmed by 0 bases and the J gene end by 7 bases; junction bases not matched to a gene: 8. The CDR3 reads CATSRDSSGIGNEQFF. In DNA form, the CDR3 reads TGTGCCACCAGCAGAGACAGTAGCGGGATCGGTAATGAGCAGTTCTTC.

V usage is TRBV7-6 and J usage is TRBJ1-1; TRBD1 aligns across 7 bases. Germline values: CDR1 SGHVS, CDR2 FNYEAQ. J gave up 5 bases and V 0 bases, and 6 bases lay outside the gene matches. The CDR3 is made up of 15 amino acids. The CDR3 bases are TGTGCCAGCAGCTTAGCGTCGGGACAGACTACTGAAGCTTTCTTT. This gives the protein CASSLASGQTTEAFF.

CDR3: CASSFDRATEAFF. As DNA, the CDR3 is TGTGCCAGCAGTTTCGACAGGGCAACTGAAGCTTTCTTT. This sequence joins TRBV27 and TRBJ1-1, with 7 bases fitting TRBD1. The V and J ends lost 3 bases and 5 bases, in that order; junction bases with no gene match: 3. Germline assignment: CDR1 MNHEY and CDR2 SMNVEV (reference sequence). This CDR3 comprises 13 residues.

J is TRBJ2-7 and V is TRBV11-2, with 9 nucleotides matching TRBD2. CDR1 SGHAT and CDR2 FQNNGV come from the germline V gene. V lost 3 bases, J lost 7 bases, and 13 bases stayed unmatched. This CDR3 spans 16 amino acids. CDR3: CASSFGVAGELREQYF. CDR3 coding DNA: TGTGCCAGCAGCTTTGGGGTAGCGGGAGAGTTGAGGGAGCAGTACTTC.

The genes are TRBV11-1 and TRBJ2-5, with D possibly TRBD2 on 5 matching bases. This CDR3 comprises 13 residues. CDR1 is SGHAT, CDR2 FQDESV, per germline (reference sequence). Trimming left V 6 bases short and J 5 bases short, with 13 bases between. The CDR3 DNA is TGTGCCAGCAGTTCCGGACTGCGGGAGACCCAGTACTTC. It is translated as CASSSGLRETQYF.

This chain connects TRBV5-6 to TRBJ2-3, with 9 bases fitting TRBD1. V lost 4 bases and J lost 6; bases outside the gene matches: 9. The CDR3 totals 15 residues. Germline V gene sequence: CDR1 SGHDT, CDR2 YYEEEE. CDR3 DNA sequence: TGTGCCAGCAGCGCCGGGACAGGGAGGTCCGATACGCAGTATTTT. As protein: CASSAGTGRSDTQYF.

The chain uses TRBV9 and TRBJ1-2; 8 bases align to TRBD1. The ends lost 1 base at V and 8 bases at J; junction bases unmatched: 4. Germline loops: CDR1 SGDLS, CDR2 YYNGEE. The CDR3 has 13 amino acids. The CDR3 region has the DNA TGTGCCAGCAGCGTACGGACAGGGCAAGGCTACACCTTC. It translates to CASSVRTGQGYTF.

V and J are TRBV2 and TRBJ2-3, with a weak D call TRBD2 (6 bases). Germline V lookup: CDR1 SNHLY, CDR2 FYNNEI. The CDR3 spans 15 residues. Trimming took off 4 bases at V and 3 bases at J, with 14 bases between the two ends. The CDR3 here is CASSGGVAATDTQYF. In nucleotides, the CDR3 is TGTGCCAGCAGTGGGGGGGTAGCGGCAACAGATACGCAGTATTTT.

The genes are TRBV2 and TRBJ2-7; D is undetermined. Germline CDR1 is SNHLY and CDR2 is FYNNEI. CDR3 length equals 13 residues. Deletions cut 8 bases from V and 4 bases from J, with 15 bases between. The CDR3 bases are TGTGCCAGCGGAGCCTCATATCCTTACGAGCAGTACTTC. Amino acid sequence: CASGASYPYEQYF.

The chain links TRBV28 to TRBJ1-1; 8 nucleotides match TRBD1. The ends lost 5 bases at V and 4 bases at J; junction bases unmatched: 12. Germline V CDR1 and CDR2: MDHEN, SYDVKM. CDR3 size: 16 residues. The CDR3 nucleotides are TGTGCCAGCAGTCCACTAACAGGGGGTACGGTCACTGAAGCTTTCTTT. Translating it yields CASSPLTGGTVTEAFF.

The sample holds one count of this clone. V and J are TRBV11-2 and TRBJ1-4; D may be TRBD1 (5 bases). V lost 5 bases and J 8 bases, leaving 15 bases between the germline ends. Looked up from germline, CDR1 is SGHAT and CDR2 is FQNNGV. CDR3 length: 14 amino acids. The CDR3 sequence is CASSRVGQLEKLFF. Here the CDR3 DNA reads TGTGCCAGCAGCCGCGTGGGGCAGCTAGAAAAACTGTTTTTT.

The chain joins TRBV10-1 to TRBJ2-5; perhaps TRBD1 as D (6 bases). The CDR3 consists of 13 residues. Germline CDR1 reads WNHNN; CDR2 reads SYGVQD (reference sequence). The germline V and J ends were trimmed by 2 bases and 2 bases, with 6 bases remaining between them. The CDR3: CASSEGTQETQYF. The CDR3 nucleotides are TGCGCCAGCAGTGAGGGGACACAAGAGACCCAGTACTTC.

This chain connects TRBV6-1 to TRBJ1-4; D may be TRBD1 (6 bases). V dropped 6 bases and J dropped 3 bases, with 11 bases sitting between them. The CDR3 totals 14 residues. CDR1 MNHNS and CDR2 SASEGT come from the germline V gene. The CDR3 region is CASRIRGSNEKLFF. The CDR3 region has the DNA TGTGCCAGCAGGATCAGGGGATCTAATGAAAAACTGTTTTTT.

This clone was detected only once. The V call is TRBV5-4, the J call TRBJ2-5, with TRBD1 matching 9 bases. V was pared by 0 bases and J by 5 bases, with 5 bases of the junction left unmatched. Germline CDR1 reads SGHNT; CDR2 reads YYREEE (reference sequence). The CDR3 spans 15 residues. CDR3 coding DNA: TGTGCCAGCAGCTTGGCACAGGGGGCGATGGAGACCCAGTACTTC. Its protein is CASSLAQGAMETQYF.

In its sample, this clone was seen once. The chain employs TRBV11-2 and TRBJ2-7; 7 bases fit TRBD2. Trimming cost V 6 bases and J 0 bases; bases outside gene matches: 17. CDR1 and CDR2 from the germline V gene are SGHAT and FQNNGV. The CDR3 contains 18 residues. The CDR3: CASSSPSRSGTNSYEQYF. The CDR3 bases are TGTGCCAGCAGTTCGCCCAGCCGATCCGGGACTAACTCCTACGAGCAGTACTTC.

The chain links TRBV29-1 to TRBJ1-2; 12 bases agree with TRBD1. Germline V gene lookup returns CDR1 SQVTM and CDR2 ANQGSEA. The CDR3 loop spans 14 amino acids. J was trimmed by 7 bases and V by 1 base; bases with no gene match: 4. The CDR3 sequence is CSVEGGQGALGYTF. In DNA, the CDR3 is TGCAGCGTTGAAGGGGGACAGGGGGCTCTTGGCTACACCTTC.

The CDR3 region is CASSQDLSNEQFF. CDR3 in DNA: TGTGCCAGCAGCCAAGATCTATCCAATGAGCAGTTCTTC. The chain combines TRBV4-2 with TRBJ2-1; no definite D call. Germline-derived CDR1 and CDR2 are LGHNA and YNFKEQ. V lost 0 bases to trimming and J lost 6 bases, with 6 bases between them. This CDR3 is built from 13 residues.

The rearrangement uses TRBV14 and TRBJ2-7, with 8 bases matching TRBD2. This CDR3 comprises 14 residues. The V segment lost 4 bases and the J segment 7 bases; nucleotides outside the gene matches: 9. Germline CDR1 and CDR2: SGHDN and FVKESK. Here the CDR3 reads CASSLSGSAEEQYF. The DNA for the CDR3 is TGTGCCAGCAGCCTAAGCGGGAGTGCTGAGGAGCAGTACTTC.

This clone was seen more than once but under ten times. This sequence joins TRBV14 and TRBJ2-2, with 8 bases matching TRBD1. The CDR3 contains 15 residues. Germline CDR1 reads SGHDN; CDR2 reads FVKESK. The J segment lost 1 base and the V segment lost 5 bases, leaving 3 bases of the junction unmatched. The CDR3 sequence: CASSIGQGNTGELFF. CDR3 sequence (DNA): TGTGCCAGCAGCATTGGACAGGGGAACACCGGGGAGCTGTTTTTT.

This clone appeared a single time. The chain uses TRBV6-1 and TRBJ2-7, with TRBD1 matching over 8 bases. The length of the CDR3 is 15 residues. Germline values: CDR1 MNHNS, CDR2 SASEGT. The trim removed 5 bases at V and 3 bases at J, leaving 9 bases unmatched. This CDR3 reads CASSSDRGTVYEQYF. CDR3 bases: TGTGCCAGCAGTTCCGACAGGGGCACCGTCTACGAGCAGTACTTC.

V gene TRBV9 combines with J gene TRBJ1-1, with D hard to call. CDR3 length equals 15 residues. Trimming left V 3 bases short and J 5 bases short, with 17 bases between. Germline V CDR1 and CDR2: SGDLS, YYNGEE. For the CDR3, the DNA is TGTGCCAGCAGCGCCTCCTCGGCTAGCCGAACTGAAGCTTTCTTT. Encoded protein: CASSASSASRTEAFF.

The chain joins TRBV9 to TRBJ2-1, with TRBD1 matching 11 bases. The CDR3 covers 15 residues. CDR1 and CDR2 (germline): SGDLS, YYNGEE. V lost 4 bases and J lost 8; bases outside the gene matches: 8. CDR3 amino acids: CASSPPDRGPDEQFF. The CDR3 DNA sequence: TGTGCCAGCAGCCCTCCGGACAGGGGGCCCGATGAGCAGTTCTTC. Full variable domain (rest looked up from reference TRBV9 and TRBJ2-1): DSGVTQTPKHLITATGQRVTLRCSPRSGDLSVYWYQQSLDQGLQFLIQYYNGEERAKGNILERFSAQQFPDLHSELNLSSLELGDSALYFCASSPPDRGPDEQFFGPGTRLTVL.

This clone was counted a single time. This chain joins TRBV27 and TRBJ2-2; unclear D gene. Germline loops: CDR1 MNHEY, CDR2 SMNVEV (reference sequence). V was cut by 6 bases and J by 2 bases, with 10 bases left in between. The CDR3 contains 14 residues. As DNA, the CDR3 is TGTGCCAGCAGCCCCGGGTACAACACCGGGGAGCTGTTTTTT. The encoded protein is CASSPGYNTGELFF.

V gene TRBV6-5 combines with J gene TRBJ2-1, with D hard to call. This CDR3 region has 13 residues. Germline V gene sequence: CDR1 MNHEY, CDR2 SVGAGI. Trimming took 6 bases from V and 7 from J, leaving 13 bases between them. CDR3 DNA: TGTGCCAGCAGCACCCTGGCTGGTAATGAGCAGTTCTTC. Translated, it gives CASSTLAGNEQFF.

The J gene is TRBJ1-2, the V gene TRBV19; D gene ambiguous. The CDR3 is made up of 13 amino acids. Deletions cut 3 bases from V and 6 bases from J, with 11 bases between. Germline-derived CDR1 and CDR2 are LNHDA and SQIVND (reference sequence). CDR3 region: CASSIGPIDGYTF. The DNA of the CDR3 is TGTGCCAGTAGTATTGGGCCCATAGATGGCTACACCTTC.